The TCR beta chain under discussion was sequenced for a study of T cell changes during pregnancy in multiple sclerosis. TCRdb's table, derived via immunoSEQ multiplex PCR, lists solely in-frame clones and lacks some. The sample includes 20,000 or so clones, 87% of them seen just once. Germline values: CDR1 MRHNA, CDR2 SNTAGT. There are 13 residues in the CDR3. V was clipped by 0 bases and J by 6 bases; unmatched bases: 1. This sample comprised CD8+ T cells from peripheral blood mononuclear cells, obtained in the third trimester of pregnancy. The chain recombines TRBV6-4 with TRBJ1-2; 7 bases align to TRBD1. The TCR was taken from a female donor in good health, enrolled as a control in a pregnancy study. CDR3 region: CASSDSTGNGYTF. CDR3 nucleotides: TGTGCCAGCAGTGACTCGACAGGGAATGGCTACACCTTC.